These 32 T cell receptor beta chains came from one sample sequenced in a study of response to subunit inactivated influenza vaccine. Via MiXCR, TCRdb re-called the RT-PCR reads, giving one row per CDR3 protein. The sample yields about half a million distinct CDR3 sequences, approximately 7.1% seen once. The input for sequencing was PBMCs from blood, taken less than 30 months after vaccination. Every receptor here comes from a man aged 45 to 75 who received an inactivated influenza vaccine.

Here the CDR3 reads CSAGRVLAGRNEQFF. In DNA, the CDR3 is TGCAGTGCCGGGAGGGTCCTAGCGGGGCGCAATGAGCAGTTCTTC. The chain couples TRBV20-1 to TRBJ2-1; 9 positions agree with TRBD2. With 6 bases clipped from V and 6 bases from J, the junction kept 12 bases outside the gene matches. Germline values: CDR1 DFQATT, CDR2 SNEGSKA (reference sequence). The CDR3 has 15 amino acids.

Many counts were recorded for this clonotype. V and J are TRBV20-1 and TRBJ1-1; D is perhaps TRBD1 (5 bases). The germline V gene has CDR1 DFQATT and CDR2 SNEGSKA (reference sequence). Trimming took 2 bases from V and 0 from J, leaving 10 bases between them. This CDR3 spans 14 amino acids. The CDR3 DNA reads as TGCAGTGCTAGAAGACAGAACGTGAACACTGAAGCTTTCTTT. It encodes CSARRQNVNTEAFF.

The rearrangement uses TRBV6-5 and TRBJ1-5, with D perhaps TRBD1 (5 bases). The CDR3 is 13 amino acids. Germline CDR1 reads MNHEY; CDR2 reads SVGAGI. Trimming stripped 2 bases from V and 7 bases from J, with 9 bases between. The CDR3 sequence: CASSYRGGQPQHF. The CDR3, as DNA: TGTGCCAGCAGTTACAGGGGTGGACAGCCCCAGCATTTT.

This clonotype turned up a few times. The chain is built from TRBV7-8 and TRBJ2-1; possible D gene TRBD2, 6 bases. Trimming took off 5 bases at V and 9 bases at J, with 14 bases between the two ends. This CDR3 comprises 13 residues. Germline V gene lookup returns CDR1 SGHVS and CDR2 FQNEAQ. The CDR3 here is CASSRLPGGEQFF. The CDR3, as DNA: TGTGCCAGCAGCAGATTACCCGGGGGTGAGCAGTTCTTC.

The chain has TRBV6-5 and TRBJ1-1; D gene uncertain. The V gene's germline CDR1 is MNHEY and CDR2 SVGAGI. The CDR3 consists of 15 residues. V lost 0 bases and J lost 4, with 12 bases in between. The CDR3 nucleotides are TGTGCCAGCAGTTACTCGAGTCGGAAATCCACTGAAGCTTTCTTT. Translating it yields CASSYSSRKSTEAFF.

The chain recombines TRBV7-2 with TRBJ2-1, with D possibly being TRBD2 (6 bases). The CDR3 runs to 16 residues. CDR1 is SGHTA, CDR2 FQGNSA, per germline. V was cut by 2 bases and J by 4 bases, with 15 bases left in between. The CDR3 loop reads CASSLLAVLGYNEQFF. The DNA for the CDR3 is TGTGCCAGCAGCTTATTAGCGGTCCTGGGGTACAATGAGCAGTTCTTC.

This clonotype was picked up many times. The genes are TRBV20-1 and TRBJ2-3, with D perhaps assigned TRBD1 or TRBD2 (6 bases each). The CDR3 is 14 amino acids. Germline V lookup: CDR1 DFQATT, CDR2 SNEGSKA (reference sequence). The V gene lost 5 bases and the J gene lost 3 bases, with 15 bases spanning the gap. This chain's CDR3 is CSAPGKGGTDTQYF. In nucleotides, the CDR3 is TGCAGTGCTCCCGGGAAGGGGGGTACAGATACGCAGTATTTT.

The V and J genes are TRBV5-1 and TRBJ2-1; 7 bases are shared with TRBD2. Trimming cost V 6 bases and J 6 bases; bases outside gene matches: 6. The CDR3 covers 13 residues. CDR1 and CDR2 (germline): SGHRS, YFSETQ. As DNA, the CDR3 is TGCGCCAGCAACCGGGACTACGGCAATGAGCAGTTCTTC. Its translation: CASNRDYGNEQFF.

J is TRBJ1-6 and V is TRBV7-9, with TRBD1 as a possible D gene (5 bases). CDR1 and CDR2 from the germline V gene are SEHNR and FQNEAQ (reference sequence). CDR3 length equals 15 residues. V lost 4 bases, J lost 6 bases, and 13 bases lay in between. CDR3 sequence reads: CASSSRDSTNSPLHF. Written as DNA, the CDR3 is TGTGCCAGCAGCTCTCGAGACAGCACTAATTCACCCCTCCACTTT.

This clonotype has a handful of counts. This chain uses TRBV11-2 with TRBJ2-7; D is unclear. CDR3 length: 15 residues. In germline, CDR1 is SGHAT, CDR2 FQNNGV. V was trimmed by 5 bases and J by 2 bases, leaving 16 bases between them. The chain's CDR3 is CASSLETDRAYEQYF. As DNA, the CDR3 is TGTGCCAGCAGCCTCGAGACGGACCGTGCCTACGAGCAGTACTTC. Complete variable domain (other parts from reference TRBV11-2 and TRBJ2-7): EAGVAQSPRYKIIEKRQSVAFWCNPISGHATLYWYQQILGQGPKLLIQFQNNGVVDDSQLPKDRFSAERLKGVDSTLKIQPAKLEDSAVYLCASSLETDRAYEQYFGPGTRLTVT.

This clonotype was found a few times. V gene TRBV5-1 combines with J gene TRBJ2-7; maybe TRBD1 (5 bases). Trimming took off 0 bases at V and 0 bases at J, with 13 bases between the two ends. The CDR3 consists of 16 residues. CDR1 is SGHRS, CDR2 YFSETQ, per germline. CDR3 DNA: TGCGCCAGCAGCTTGGGGGGCGGAATCTCCTCCTACGAGCAGTACTTC. This encodes CASSLGGGISSYEQYF.

This clonotype has ten or more counts. The gene calls are TRBV21-1 and TRBJ2-7; the table gives TRBD1 as D, unverified against the DNA. TRBV21-1 is a pseudogene locus. This CDR3 is built from 15 residues. In nucleotides, the CDR3 is TGTGCCAGCAGAGGAAACGGACGGGCGAGCGACGAGCAGTACTTC. This sequence encodes CASRGNGRASDEQYF.

This clonotype was seen at least ten times. The V and J genes are TRBV12-3 or TRBV12-4 and TRBJ1-2; 9 nucleotides line up with TRBD1. This CDR3 contains 13 residues. The V and J ends lost 1 base and 8 bases, in that order; junction bases with no gene match: 2. This chain's CDR3 is CASSLGTGDGYTF. Here the CDR3 DNA reads TGTGCCAGCAGTTTAGGGACAGGGGACGGCTACACCTTC.

There are many counts of this clonotype. V is TRBV5-1 and J is TRBJ2-7; 9 bases are a match to TRBD1. CDR3 length: 16 amino acids. J lost 0 bases, V lost 0 bases, and 4 bases had no gene match. Germline CDR1 reads SGHRS; CDR2 reads YFSETQ. The CDR3 loop reads CASSLEGTGSSYEQYF. Written as DNA, the CDR3 is TGCGCCAGCAGCTTGGAGGGGACAGGGAGCTCCTACGAGCAGTACTTC.

This clonotype was seen a handful of times. V gene TRBV7-9 combines with J gene TRBJ2-7, with D maybe TRBD1 (5 bases). Germline assignment: CDR1 SEHNR and CDR2 FQNEAQ (reference sequence). The CDR3 is 13 residues long. V was shortened by 7 bases and J by 2 bases, with 12 bases between the two germline ends. CDR3 in DNA: TGTGCCAGCACCGACCAGGGCGCCTACGAGCAGTACTTC. This translates into CASTDQGAYEQYF.

This clonotype was seen at least ten times. In DNA, the CDR3 is TGTGCCAGCAGCTCATATTCCGGTATTGAGGGGGATGAGCAGTTCTTC. Its protein product is CASSSYSGIEGDEQFF. J is TRBJ2-1 and V is TRBV13; tentatively, D is TRBD1 (6 bases). The CDR3 extends over 16 amino acids. V lost 4 bases and J lost 8, with 21 bases in between. CDR1 PRHDT and CDR2 FYEKMQ come from the germline V gene (reference sequence).

The chain uses TRBV12-3 or TRBV12-4 and TRBJ2-2; possibly TRBD2 for D (6 bases). The CDR3 spans 15 residues. The V and J ends lost 10 bases and 1 base respectively, with 16 bases between them. CDR3 sequence: CATIGGSMNTGELFF. For the CDR3, the DNA is TGTGCCACAATCGGGGGATCCATGAACACCGGGGAGCTGTTTTTT.

This clonotype turned up a few times. J is TRBJ2-2 and V is TRBV24-1, with 9 nucleotides matching TRBD1. The germline V gene encodes CDR1 KGHDR and CDR2 SFDVKD. The CDR3 sequence is 16 residues long. V was pared by 5 bases and J by 7 bases, with 10 bases of the junction left unmatched. CDR3 bases: TGTGCCACCAGTGGCGGGACAGGGTTTTTGGGCGGGGAGCTGTTTTTT. It specifies CATSGGTGFLGGELFF.

This clonotype was seen many times. The chain carries TRBV12-3 or TRBV12-4 and TRBJ1-5; TRBD1 agrees at 8 bases. V was clipped by 5 bases and J by 7 bases; unmatched bases: 7. This CDR3 has 14 amino acids. The CDR3 reads CASSTQGARQPQHF. The CDR3 DNA sequence: TGTGCCAGCAGTACGCAGGGGGCTAGGCAGCCCCAGCATTTT.

The V gene is TRBV12-3 or TRBV12-4, the J gene TRBJ2-7; 7 nucleotides agree with TRBD1. This CDR3 has 13 residues. The ends lost 4 bases at V and 3 bases at J; junction bases unmatched: 3. The CDR3 is CASSWWTGYEQYF. The CDR3 coding sequence is TGTGCCAGCAGTTGGTGGACAGGCTACGAGCAGTACTTC.

This clonotype was counted only a few times. The gene calls are TRBV9 and TRBJ2-5; D unresolved. V was trimmed by 4 bases and J by 1 base, leaving 11 bases between them. CDR1 is SGDLS, CDR2 YYNGEE, per germline. CDR3 length equals 14 residues. The DNA for the CDR3 is TGTGCCAGCAGCTCTCACCCCGTCCAAGAGACCCAGTACTTC. Protein product: CASSSHPVQETQYF.

This clonotype appeared a few times. The J gene is TRBJ1-5, the V gene TRBV18; the D is unclear. Trimming shortened V by 4 bases and J by 3 bases, and 7 bases separated the two germline ends. Germline V CDR1 and CDR2: KGHSH, LQKENI. There are 13 residues in the CDR3. CDR3: CASSQADNQPQHF. CDR3 nucleotide sequence: TGTGCCAGCTCACAGGCAGACAATCAGCCCCAGCATTTT.

On this clonotype: At one boundary the junction diverges from the germline segment, which might be a read error. This chain links TRBV7-9 with TRBJ1-2, with TRBD1 identical over 7 bases. Germline assignment: CDR1 SEHNR and CDR2 FQNEAQ (reference sequence). The CDR3 consists of 15 residues. This chain's CDR3 is CAISASGQVGYGYTF. For the CDR3, the DNA is TGTGCCATCAGCGCTAGCGGACAGGTTGGCTATGGCTACACCTTC. The full variable domain, rest sourced from reference TRBV7-9 and TRBJ1-2, is DTGVSQNPRHKITKRGQNVTFRCDPISEHNRLYWYRQTLGQGPEFLTYFQNEAQLEKSRLLSDRFSAERPKGSFSTLEIQRTEQGDSAMYLCAISASGQVGYGYTFGSGTRLTVV.

This clonotype came up a few times. This chain uses TRBV4-3 with TRBJ2-1; D is possibly TRBD2 (5 bases). Germline V gene lookup returns CDR1 LGHNA and CDR2 YSLEER. Trimming stripped 2 bases from V and 1 base from J, with 9 bases between. The CDR3 totals 15 residues. For the CDR3, the DNA is TGCGCCAGCAGCCAACACCGGACTTCCTACAATGAGCAGTTCTTC. It specifies CASSQHRTSYNEQFF.

This clonotype was picked up a small number of times. The junction does not match germline at one end; this may be a read error. The chain recombines TRBV15 with TRBJ2-4; 8 positions match TRBD1. The CDR3 runs 12 residues. The germline gives CDR1 LNHNV, CDR2 YYDKDF (reference sequence). In nucleotides, the CDR3 is TGTGCCACCAGCAAAGAAACAGGGGGTTTGCACTTC. Its protein product is CATSKETGGLHF.

Many counts were recorded for this clonotype. V and J are TRBV9 and TRBJ2-5; 7 bases line up with TRBD1. The CDR3 is made up of 14 amino acids. The V and J ends lost 4 bases and 1 base, in that order; junction bases with no gene match: 4. CDR1 is SGDLS, CDR2 YYNGEE, per germline. The CDR3 protein is CASSTGTVQETQYF. The CDR3 nucleotides are TGTGCCAGCAGCACTGGGACAGTCCAAGAGACCCAGTACTTC. Variable domain in full (rest from reference TRBV9 and TRBJ2-5): DSGVTQTPKHLITATGQRVTLRCSPRSGDLSVYWYQQSLDQGLQFLIQYYNGEERAKGNILERFSAQQFPDLHSELNLSSLELGDSALYFCASSTGTVQETQYFGPGTRLLVL.

The sample holds a few counts of this clonotype. The rearrangement links TRBV7-9 to TRBJ2-7; D gene uncertain. The germline gives CDR1 SEHNR, CDR2 FQNEAQ (reference sequence). There are 14 residues in the CDR3. Trimming removed 3 bases at V and 3 bases at J, with 12 bases between. The CDR3 reads CASSLGFSDYEQYF. CDR3 bases: TGTGCCAGCAGCTTGGGGTTTTCCGACTACGAGCAGTACTTC. The full variable domain, in which reference TRBV7-9 and TRBJ2-7 provide the parts outside the CDR3, is DTGVSQNPRHKITKRGQNVTFRCDPISEHNRLYWYRQTLGQGPEFLTYFQNEAQLEKSRLLSDRFSAERPKGSFSTLEIQRTEQGDSAMYLCASSLGFSDYEQYFGPGTRLTVT.

This clonotype was recorded at least ten times. J is TRBJ2-1 and V is TRBV5-1; 12 bases fit TRBD2. Unmatched junction bases numbered 5, after V lost 1 base and J lost 6 bases. The CDR3 has 16 residues. The V gene's germline CDR1 is SGHRS and CDR2 YFSETQ. Written as DNA, the CDR3 is TGCGCCAGCAGCTTGCTGCTAGCGGGGGGGGCCAATGAGCAGTTCTTC. This gives the protein CASSLLLAGGANEQFF.

This clonotype was observed a few times. The chain links TRBV2 to TRBJ2-4, with D tentatively TRBD2 (5 bases). CDR3 length: 17 residues. CDR1 is SNHLY, CDR2 FYNNEI, per germline. V shed 4 bases and J shed 3 bases, with 19 bases lying between them. Written as DNA, the CDR3 is TGTGCCAGCAGTGCCACCTCCCCTCCCCGGGACAAAAACATTCAGTACTTC. It codes for CASSATSPPRDKNIQYF.

This clonotype was counted a few times. The V and J genes are TRBV6-1 and TRBJ2-1, with 8 bases fitting TRBD1. The trim removed 6 bases at V and 9 bases at J, leaving 4 bases unmatched. The CDR3 loop spans 12 amino acids. The germline V gene encodes CDR1 MNHNS and CDR2 SASEGT. This CDR3 reads CASSGQGGEQFF. CDR3 coding DNA: TGTGCCAGCAGCGGACAGGGAGGTGAGCAGTTCTTC.

There are many counts of this clonotype. The chain is built from TRBV10-1 and TRBJ2-2, with D hard to call. Trimming removed 6 bases at V and 4 bases at J, with 9 bases between. The CDR3 is 13 amino acids. CDR1 is WNHNN and CDR2 is SYGVQD in the germline V gene (reference sequence). The CDR3 bases are TGCGCCAGCAGAGCCGACATCACCGGGGAGCTGTTTTTT. It yields the protein CASRADITGELFF.

This clonotype was counted only a few times. The chain employs TRBV11-2 and TRBJ2-1; no firm D call. The CDR3 extends over 15 amino acids. Deletions cut 5 bases from V and 0 bases from J, with 11 bases between. Germline CDR1 and CDR2: SGHAT and FQNNGV. CDR3 coding DNA: TGTGCCAGCAGCAACGCGCGGAGCTCCTACAATGAGCAGTTCTTC. It codes for CASSNARSSYNEQFF.